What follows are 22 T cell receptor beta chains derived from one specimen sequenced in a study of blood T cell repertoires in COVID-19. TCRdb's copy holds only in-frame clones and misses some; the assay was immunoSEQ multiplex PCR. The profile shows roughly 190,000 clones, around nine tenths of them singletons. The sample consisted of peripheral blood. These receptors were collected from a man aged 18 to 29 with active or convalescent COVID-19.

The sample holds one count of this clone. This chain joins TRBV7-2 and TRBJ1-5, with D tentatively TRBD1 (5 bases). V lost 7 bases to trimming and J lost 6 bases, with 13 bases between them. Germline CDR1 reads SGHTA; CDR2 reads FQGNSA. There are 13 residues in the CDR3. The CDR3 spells CASKGADGQPQHF. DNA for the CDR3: TGTGCCAGCAAAGGGGCGGATGGTCAGCCCCAGCATTTT.

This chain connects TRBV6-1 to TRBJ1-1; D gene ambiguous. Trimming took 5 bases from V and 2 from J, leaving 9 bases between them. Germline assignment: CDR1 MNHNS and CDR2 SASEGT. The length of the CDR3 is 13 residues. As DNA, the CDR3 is TGTGCCAGCAGTATCGAGGTAAACACTGAAGCTTTCTTT. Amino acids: CASSIEVNTEAFF.

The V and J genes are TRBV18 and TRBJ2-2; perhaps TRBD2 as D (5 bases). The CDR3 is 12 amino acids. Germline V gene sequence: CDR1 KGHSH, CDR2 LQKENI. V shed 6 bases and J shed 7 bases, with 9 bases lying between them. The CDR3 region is CASSRGFGELFF. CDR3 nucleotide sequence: TGTGCCAGCTCCAGAGGGTTCGGGGAGCTGTTTTTT.

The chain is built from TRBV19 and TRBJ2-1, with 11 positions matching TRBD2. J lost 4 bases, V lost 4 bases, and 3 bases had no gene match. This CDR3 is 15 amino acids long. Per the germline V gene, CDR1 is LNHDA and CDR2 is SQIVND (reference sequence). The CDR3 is CASSSSSGRYNEQFF. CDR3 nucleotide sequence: TGTGCCAGTAGTAGCTCTAGCGGGAGGTACAATGAGCAGTTCTTC.

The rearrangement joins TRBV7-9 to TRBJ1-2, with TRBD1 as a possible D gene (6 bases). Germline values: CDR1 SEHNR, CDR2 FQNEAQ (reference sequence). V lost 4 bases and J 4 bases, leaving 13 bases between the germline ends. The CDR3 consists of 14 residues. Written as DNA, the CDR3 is TGTGCCAGCAGCTCATCAGGGGAGGGCTATGGCTACACCTTC. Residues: CASSSSGEGYGYTF.

CDR3 protein: CASSLGQGNEKLFF. CDR3 in DNA: TGCGCCAGCAGCTTAGGACAGGGTAATGAAAAACTGTTTTTT. V is TRBV5-1 and J is TRBJ1-4; 8 nucleotides align to TRBD1. Germline V gene data show CDR1 as SGHRS and CDR2 as YFSETQ. With 2 bases clipped from V and 4 bases from J, the junction kept 1 base outside the gene matches. The CDR3 length is 14 residues.

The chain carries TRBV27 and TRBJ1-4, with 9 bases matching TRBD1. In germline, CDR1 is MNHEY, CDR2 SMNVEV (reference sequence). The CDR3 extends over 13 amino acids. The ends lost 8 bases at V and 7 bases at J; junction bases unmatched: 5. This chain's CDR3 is CASGHRGREKLFF. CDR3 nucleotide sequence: TGTGCCAGCGGGCACAGGGGGCGTGAAAAACTGTTTTTT.

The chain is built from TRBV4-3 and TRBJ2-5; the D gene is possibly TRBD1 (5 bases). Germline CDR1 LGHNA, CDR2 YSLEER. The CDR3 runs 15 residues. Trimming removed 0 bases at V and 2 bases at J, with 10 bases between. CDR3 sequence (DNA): TGCGCCAGCAGCCAAGATCAGGGCAGACAAGAGACCCAGTACTTC. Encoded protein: CASSQDQGRQETQYF.

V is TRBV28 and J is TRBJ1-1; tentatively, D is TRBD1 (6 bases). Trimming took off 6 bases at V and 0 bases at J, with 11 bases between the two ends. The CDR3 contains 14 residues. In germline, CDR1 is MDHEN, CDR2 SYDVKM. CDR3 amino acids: CASRRQAMNTEAFF. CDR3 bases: TGTGCCAGCAGACGACAGGCGATGAACACTGAAGCTTTCTTT.

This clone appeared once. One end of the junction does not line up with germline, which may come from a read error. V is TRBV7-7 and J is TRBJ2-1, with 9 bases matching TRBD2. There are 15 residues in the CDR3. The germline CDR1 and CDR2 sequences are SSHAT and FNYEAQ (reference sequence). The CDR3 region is CASSLGAGGPNEQFF. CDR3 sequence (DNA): TGTGCTAGCAGCTTAGGAGCGGGGGGCCCCAATGAGCAGTTCTTC.

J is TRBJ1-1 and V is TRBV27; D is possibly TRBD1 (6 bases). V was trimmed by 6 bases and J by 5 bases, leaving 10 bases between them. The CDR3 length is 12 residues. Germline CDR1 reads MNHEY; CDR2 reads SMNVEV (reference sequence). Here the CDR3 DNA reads TGTGCCAGCAGCAACAGGGTGACTGAAGCTTTCTTT. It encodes CASSNRVTEAFF.

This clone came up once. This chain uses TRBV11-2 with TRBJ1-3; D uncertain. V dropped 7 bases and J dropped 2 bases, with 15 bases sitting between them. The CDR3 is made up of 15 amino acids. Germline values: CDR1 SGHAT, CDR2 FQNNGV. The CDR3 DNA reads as TGTGCCAGCACCTCAGAGGCGGTTCCTGGAAACACCATATATTTT. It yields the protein CASTSEAVPGNTIYF.

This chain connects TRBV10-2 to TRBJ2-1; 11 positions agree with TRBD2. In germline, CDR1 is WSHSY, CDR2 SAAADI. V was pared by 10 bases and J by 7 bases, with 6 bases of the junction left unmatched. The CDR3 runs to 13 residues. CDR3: CATTSGGENEQFF. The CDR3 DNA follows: TGCGCCACTACTAGCGGGGGCGAAAATGAGCAGTTCTTC.

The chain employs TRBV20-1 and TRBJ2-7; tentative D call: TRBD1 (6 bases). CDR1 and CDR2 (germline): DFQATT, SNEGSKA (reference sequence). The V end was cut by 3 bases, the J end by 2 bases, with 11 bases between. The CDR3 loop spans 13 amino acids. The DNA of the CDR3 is TGCAGTGCTAGTACTAGGGGGACCTACGAGCAGTACTTC. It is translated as CSASTRGTYEQYF.

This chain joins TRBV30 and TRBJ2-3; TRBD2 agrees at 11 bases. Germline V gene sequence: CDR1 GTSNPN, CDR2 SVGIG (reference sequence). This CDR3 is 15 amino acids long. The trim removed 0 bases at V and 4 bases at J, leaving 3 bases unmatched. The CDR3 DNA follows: TGTGCCTGGAGTGTACGACTAGCGGGGTCAGATACGCAGTATTTT. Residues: CAWSVRLAGSDTQYF.

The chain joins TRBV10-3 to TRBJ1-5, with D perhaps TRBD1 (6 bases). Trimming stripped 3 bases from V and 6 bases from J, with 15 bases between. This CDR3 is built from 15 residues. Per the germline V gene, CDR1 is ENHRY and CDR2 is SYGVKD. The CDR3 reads CAISDAGGAGQPQHF. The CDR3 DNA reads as TGTGCCATCAGTGACGCGGGGGGCGCCGGTCAGCCCCAGCATTTT.

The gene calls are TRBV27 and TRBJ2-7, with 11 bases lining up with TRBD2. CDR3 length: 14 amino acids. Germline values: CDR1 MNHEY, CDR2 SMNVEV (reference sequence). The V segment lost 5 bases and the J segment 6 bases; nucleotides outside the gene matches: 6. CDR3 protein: CASSDLAGGGEQYF. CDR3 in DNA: TGTGCCAGCAGTGATCTAGCGGGAGGCGGCGAGCAGTACTTC.

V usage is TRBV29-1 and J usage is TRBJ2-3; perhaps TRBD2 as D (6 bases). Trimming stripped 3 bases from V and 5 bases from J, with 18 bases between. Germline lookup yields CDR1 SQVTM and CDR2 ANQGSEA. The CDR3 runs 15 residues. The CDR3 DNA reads TGCAGCGTTGAGGGGTTGGCTTCAGCGGGAGATACGCAGTATTTT. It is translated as CSVEGLASAGDTQYF.

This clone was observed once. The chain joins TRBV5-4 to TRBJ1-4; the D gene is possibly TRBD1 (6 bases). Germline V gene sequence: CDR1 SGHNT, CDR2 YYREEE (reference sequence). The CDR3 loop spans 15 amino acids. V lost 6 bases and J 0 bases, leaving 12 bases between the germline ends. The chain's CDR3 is CASTTGSATNEKLFF. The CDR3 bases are TGTGCCAGCACAACAGGGTCCGCAACTAATGAAAAACTGTTTTTT.

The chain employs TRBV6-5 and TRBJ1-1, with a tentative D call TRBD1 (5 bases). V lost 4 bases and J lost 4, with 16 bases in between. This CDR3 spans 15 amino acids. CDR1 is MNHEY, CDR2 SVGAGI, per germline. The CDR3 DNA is TGTGCCAGCAGTTCTCTAGTGGCGGGGCCCACTGAAGCTTTCTTT. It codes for CASSSLVAGPTEAFF.

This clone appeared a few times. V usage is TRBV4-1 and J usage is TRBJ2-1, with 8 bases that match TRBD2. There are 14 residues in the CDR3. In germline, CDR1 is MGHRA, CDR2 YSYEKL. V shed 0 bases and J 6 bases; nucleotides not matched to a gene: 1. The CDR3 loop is CASSQETSGNEQFF. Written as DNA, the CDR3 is TGCGCCAGCAGCCAAGAAACTAGCGGCAATGAGCAGTTCTTC.

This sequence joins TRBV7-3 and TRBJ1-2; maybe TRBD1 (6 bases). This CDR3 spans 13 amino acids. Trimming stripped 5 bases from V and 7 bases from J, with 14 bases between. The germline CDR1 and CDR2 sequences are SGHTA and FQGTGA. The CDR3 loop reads CASSGPQGGGYTF. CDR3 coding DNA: TGTGCCAGCAGCGGGCCCCAAGGGGGTGGCTACACCTTC.